The sequence of this TCR beta chain was determined in a study of blood T cell repertoires in COVID-19. As handled by the study authors: Estimation of nucleated cell counts was performed using reference gene primer amplification. Measured with immunoSEQ multiplex PCR; TCRdb has only the in-frame clones, and not every one. That table furnishes V, J and clone size, whereas the DNA furnished D and trimming. The table has under 50,000 clones, about 85% seen once. There are 14 residues in the CDR3. From germline, CDR1 is SGHDN and CDR2 FVKESK. Trimming took 1 base from V and 7 from J; bases not matched to a gene: 6.

This TCR came from a man aged 60-69 years with COVID-19, enrolled during active disease. Sequences were obtained from peripheral blood. V is TRBV14 and J is TRBJ2-7, with 8 nucleotides matching TRBD1. The CDR3 spells CASSQGYRGREQYF. For the CDR3, the DNA is TGTGCCAGCAGCCAAGGATACAGGGGGAGAGAGCAGTACTTC.